The entry that follows covers one T cell receptor beta chain sequence. Its specificity is unknown. This specimen comes from a study of T cells expressing NK-cell markers. Study-level information: The authors derived TCR beta repertoires from sorted CD3+CD56+NKG2C+, CD3+CD56+NKG2C- and CD3+CD56-NKG2C+ T cells. Study-wide results and limits: In about 6 donors, dominant CD3+CD56+NKG2C+ clonotypes ranked among the top 10 CD8+ clonotypes.

TCRdb re-called the 5' RACE reads and catalogs CDR3 proteins one per entry, DNA excluded. Its clone listing holds 350,000 to 450,000 distinct CDR3 sequences. Per germline, CDR1 SGDLS and CDR2 YYNGEE. The CDR3 covers 14 residues. The sequence derives from a man aged 18 to 70 in good health. The material sequenced was blood T cells: a sorted CD56 or NKG2C T cell subset, CD4+ or CD8+ T cells, or bulk PBMC T cells (not recorded which). The genes are TRBV9 and TRBJ1-2. CDR3 loop: CASSVNLAGRSYTF.